The clone carrying this T cell receptor beta chain was observed many times. Looked up from germline, CDR1 is LNHDA and CDR2 is SQIVND (reference sequence). V lost 0 bases and J 2 bases, leaving 8 bases between the germline ends. CDR3 length: 15 amino acids. The data derive from a study of early T cells in non-severe SARS-CoV-2 infection. Tagging with unique molecular identifiers was applied to individual cDNA molecules. TCRdb itself ran the 5' RACE reads through MiXCR, one entry per CDR3 protein. The table records under 70,000 distinct CDR3 sequences, about 8% of them present only once. This specimen consisted of whole blood, obtained at baseline. This TCR derives from an adult who was a healthcare worker with PCR-confirmed SARS-CoV-2 infection or an uninfected control (not recorded which). The chain links TRBV19 to TRBJ1-5, with D tentatively TRBD1 (5 bases). The DNA of the CDR3 is TGTGCCAGTAGTATAGAGGCAGGGCGCAATCAGCCCCAGCATTTT. Its protein product is CASSIEAGRNQPQHF.